Each of the 22 T cell receptor beta chains below was sequenced from the same sample in a study of beta chain features in type 1 diabetes. General study points: The study found moderately but significantly shorter TCRB CDR3s in all four CD4+ subsets of Type 1 diabetes patients.

Expressed TCRB transcripts were sequenced, since all the RNA that had been isolated was reverse transcribed. The table came from immunoSEQ multiplex PCR; TCRdb's copy has only in-frame clones and leaves some out. The sample consists of 300,000 or so clones, about a tenth of them appearing once. No antigen has been identified for these receptors. Sequencing was done on a sample of central memory CD4+ T cells from blood. The receptor source for this set is a man in his thirties or forties with type 1 diabetes.

The genes are TRBV2 and TRBJ1-5, with TRBD1 matching over 7 bases. V dropped 5 bases and J dropped 4; count of bases not matched to a gene: 5. CDR1 and CDR2 from the germline V gene are SNHLY and FYNNEI. The length of the CDR3 is 14 residues. The CDR3 here is CASSRQGPNQPQHF. The CDR3 coding sequence is TGTGCCAGCAGTCGACAGGGTCCAAATCAGCCCCAGCATTTT.

The chain is built from TRBV10-2 and TRBJ2-3; TRBD2 agrees at 14 bases. The germline V gene has CDR1 WSHSY and CDR2 SAAADI. CDR3 length: 14 residues. Losses at the gene ends were 6 bases for V and 7 bases for J; bases not matched to a gene: 3. CDR3 sequence (DNA): TGCGCCAGCAGGACTAGCGGGGGGGCCAATACGCAGTATTTT. This encodes CASRTSGGANTQYF.

This clone showed up just a few times. V and J are TRBV4-3 and TRBJ1-4; 8 positions match TRBD1. The V and J ends lost 4 bases and 7 bases, in that order; junction bases with no gene match: 5. CDR1 is LGHNA and CDR2 is YSLEER in the germline V gene. The CDR3 length is 14 residues. CDR3 nucleotide sequence: TGCGCCAGCAGCCCTGGGACAGGACTTGAAAAACTGTTTTTT. Translation gives CASSPGTGLEKLFF.

This clone was detected a few times. The chain combines TRBV27 with TRBJ2-2; 10 bases map to TRBD1. The germline V gene encodes CDR1 MNHEY and CDR2 SMNVEV (reference sequence). The V segment lost 3 bases and the J segment 7 bases; nucleotides outside the gene matches: 5. The CDR3 consists of 15 residues. The CDR3 loop reads CASSLRQGAGGELFF. In DNA, the CDR3 is TGTGCCAGCAGTTTGAGACAGGGGGCGGGCGGGGAGCTGTTTTTT.

This clone was counted between two and nine times. A much larger clone lies one base from this, so it may be a read error. The same CDR3 also results from other DNA sequences found in this sample. The chain has TRBV5-4 and TRBJ1-2; 7 bases line up with TRBD1. The germline CDR1 and CDR2 sequences are SGHNT and YYREEE (reference sequence). CDR3 length: 13 residues. V shed 4 bases and J 3 bases; nucleotides not matched to a gene: 3. CDR3 sequence: CASSQGTDYGYTF. The CDR3 DNA reads TGTGCCAGCAGCCAAGGGACAGACTATGGCTACACCTTC.

This clone was observed a few times. In DNA form, the CDR3 reads TGCAGCGTTGGACAGGATGTAGGCACTGAAGCTTTCTTT. Encoded protein: CSVGQDVGTEAFF. This rearrangement joins TRBV29-1 to TRBJ1-1, with TRBD1 as a possible D gene (6 bases). Deletions cut 4 bases from V and 4 bases from J, with 13 bases between. The CDR3 runs to 13 residues. Germline loops: CDR1 SQVTM, CDR2 ANQGSEA.

This clone came up many times. The chain carries TRBV18 and TRBJ1-4; TRBD1 matches at 10 bases. Germline loops: CDR1 KGHSH, CDR2 LQKENI. J lost 0 bases, V lost 1 base, and 5 bases had no gene match. CDR3 length: 18 residues. Here the CDR3 reads CASSPRADRGSTNEKLFF. The CDR3 DNA sequence: TGTGCCAGCTCACCACGGGCGGACAGGGGGTCAACTAATGAAAAACTGTTTTTT.

This clone occurred a few times. The chain joins TRBV7-2 to TRBJ1-4; 10 bases match TRBD1. Trimming took 5 bases from V and 6 from J; bases not matched to a gene: 3. This CDR3 has 14 amino acids. Germline V gene sequence: CDR1 SGHTA, CDR2 FQGNSA. The CDR3 nucleotides are TGTGCCAGCAGCAGACAGGGGGCGGATGAAAAACTGTTTTTT. Its protein product is CASSRQGADEKLFF.

In its sample, this clone was seen a few times. This chain connects TRBV5-6 to TRBJ2-7; 12 nucleotides agree with TRBD1. Trimming at V came to 1 base and at J to 2 bases, leaving 4 bases not matched to a gene. CDR1 is SGHDT and CDR2 is YYEEEE in the germline V gene. CDR3 length: 16 residues. The CDR3 coding sequence is TGTGCCAGCAGCTTGTCCGGGACAGGGGGCCCCTACGAGCAGTACTTC. It yields the protein CASSLSGTGGPYEQYF.

This clone was picked up a small number of times. Other DNA sequences in this sample translate to the same CDR3. The chain employs TRBV18 and TRBJ1-1; 7 bases line up with TRBD1. The CDR3 loop spans 13 amino acids. V shed 6 bases and J 3 bases; nucleotides not matched to a gene: 4. CDR1 KGHSH and CDR2 LQKENI come from the germline V gene. DNA for the CDR3: TGTGCCAGCTCCCCCCAGGGGGACACTGAAGCTTTCTTT. Residues: CASSPQGDTEAFF. The whole variable domain, filled in from reference TRBV18 and TRBJ1-1, reads NAGVMQNPRHLVRRRGQEARLRCSPMKGHSHVYWYRQLPEEGLKFMVYLQKENIIDESGMPKERFSAEFPKEGPSILRIQQVVRGDSAAYFCASSPQGDTEAFFGQGTRLTVV.

This clone was detected a few times. The chain uses TRBV2 and TRBJ2-1; D remains unclear. The CDR3 runs 16 residues. V was clipped by 2 bases and J by 0 bases, with 11 bases between them. Germline V CDR1 and CDR2: SNHLY, FYNNEI. CDR3 in amino acids: CASSEMAASSYNEQFF. DNA for the CDR3: TGTGCCAGCAGTGAAATGGCTGCAAGCTCCTACAATGAGCAGTTCTTC.

This sequence joins TRBV18 and TRBJ1-5; possible D gene TRBD1, 6 bases. There are 15 residues in the CDR3. Germline V CDR1 and CDR2: KGHSH, LQKENI. V was trimmed by 4 bases and J by 3 bases, leaving 13 bases between them. DNA of the CDR3: TGTGCCAGCTCACTTAGTGGACAGATCAATCAGCCCCAGCATTTT. This sequence encodes CASSLSGQINQPQHF.

The gene calls are TRBV27 and TRBJ2-5, with D unresolved. V lost 6 bases, J lost 4 bases, and 15 bases lay in between. Germline V lookup: CDR1 MNHEY, CDR2 SMNVEV (reference sequence). The CDR3 length is 14 residues. For the CDR3, the DNA is TGTGCCAGCAGCACCACGAGAGGCCGAGAGACCCAGTACTTC. Translating it yields CASSTTRGRETQYF.

This clone was counted between two and nine times. The chain is built from TRBV30 and TRBJ2-3; perhaps TRBD1 as D (5 bases). V was pared by 2 bases and J by 0 bases, with 21 bases between. The CDR3 contains 18 residues. Germline V CDR1 and CDR2: GTSNPN, SVGIG (reference sequence). CDR3 loop: CAWSKGTGSSSSTDTQYF. The DNA of the CDR3 is TGTGCCTGGAGTAAAGGCACAGGTTCGTCTTCTAGCACAGATACGCAGTATTTT.

V and J are TRBV7-2 and TRBJ2-5; 8 nucleotides agree with TRBD2. This CDR3 has 15 residues. CDR1 is SGHTA and CDR2 is FQGNSA in the germline V gene. V trimming: 1 base; J trimming: 5 bases; junction bases outside the gene matches: 6. DNA of the CDR3: TGTGCCAGCAGCTTAGACGCGGGGGGCCCCGAGACCCAGTACTTC. Protein sequence: CASSLDAGGPETQYF.

This clone has only a few counts. The chain couples TRBV7-8 to TRBJ2-5, with TRBD2 matching 7 bases. The V gene end was trimmed by 5 bases and the J gene end by 2 bases; junction bases not matched to a gene: 8. CDR3 length: 15 amino acids. Germline V gene lookup returns CDR1 SGHVS and CDR2 FQNEAQ. This chain's CDR3 is CASSLGGWGQETQYF. The CDR3 coding sequence is TGTGCCAGCAGCCTGGGAGGGTGGGGTCAAGAGACCCAGTACTTC.

The chain links TRBV5-1 to TRBJ1-6, with no clear D. V was trimmed by 5 bases and J by 5 bases, leaving 11 bases between them. The CDR3 covers 14 residues. The germline CDR1 and CDR2 sequences are SGHRS and YFSETQ. The CDR3 DNA reads TGCGCCAGCAGGCGTGCGGACGATAATTCACCCCTCCACTTT. Protein: CASRRADDNSPLHF.

This clone has only a few counts. The rearrangement uses TRBV18 and TRBJ2-2, with unresolved D. The CDR3 covers 16 residues. The germline V gene encodes CDR1 KGHSH and CDR2 LQKENI. The V and J ends lost 1 base and 6 bases respectively, with 15 bases between them. CDR3 sequence: CASSPRGDHYAGELFF. The DNA for the CDR3 is TGTGCCAGCTCACCACGGGGTGATCATTACGCCGGGGAGCTGTTTTTT. The whole variable domain, filled in from reference TRBV18 and TRBJ2-2, reads NAGVMQNPRHLVRRRGQEARLRCSPMKGHSHVYWYRQLPEEGLKFMVYLQKENIIDESGMPKERFSAEFPKEGPSILRIQQVVRGDSAAYFCASSPRGDHYAGELFFGEGSRLTVL.

This chain joins TRBV7-6 and TRBJ2-7; 10 bases are shared with TRBD2. This CDR3 is built from 14 residues. Trimming cost V 4 bases and J 5 bases; bases outside gene matches: 5. Germline lookup yields CDR1 SGHVS and CDR2 FNYEAQ. The CDR3 DNA reads as TGTGCCAGCAGCTCTCCTAGCGGGGGTAACGAGCAGTACTTC. Translated: CASSSPSGGNEQYF.

The chain is built from TRBV7-2 and TRBJ2-5; TRBD2 matches at 8 bases. V trimming: 5 bases; J trimming: 2 bases; junction bases outside the gene matches: 13. The germline gives CDR1 SGHTA, CDR2 FQGNSA. CDR3 size: 17 residues. Here the CDR3 DNA reads TGTGCCAGCAGCCTCAGCCCTCCGACGGGGGGGCAAGAGACCCAGTACTTC. This translates into CASSLSPPTGGQETQYF.

V gene TRBV19 combines with J gene TRBJ2-3, with 7 nucleotides matching TRBD1. The CDR3 consists of 13 residues. The J segment lost 6 bases and the V segment lost 7 bases, leaving 7 bases of the junction unmatched. The germline V gene encodes CDR1 LNHDA and CDR2 SQIVND (reference sequence). CDR3 sequence reads: CASKGQGVDTQYF. The CDR3 DNA follows: TGTGCCAGTAAAGGGCAGGGGGTGGATACGCAGTATTTT.

The rearrangement links TRBV6-6 to TRBJ2-3, with 10 bases aligning to TRBD2. V lost 4 bases to trimming and J lost 6 bases; unmatched junction nucleotides: 4. Germline V gives CDR1 MNHNY, CDR2 SVGAGI (reference sequence). This CDR3 region has 14 residues. The CDR3 region is CASSSQLAGDTQYF. The CDR3 region has the DNA TGTGCCAGCAGTTCCCAACTAGCGGGGGATACGCAGTATTTT.